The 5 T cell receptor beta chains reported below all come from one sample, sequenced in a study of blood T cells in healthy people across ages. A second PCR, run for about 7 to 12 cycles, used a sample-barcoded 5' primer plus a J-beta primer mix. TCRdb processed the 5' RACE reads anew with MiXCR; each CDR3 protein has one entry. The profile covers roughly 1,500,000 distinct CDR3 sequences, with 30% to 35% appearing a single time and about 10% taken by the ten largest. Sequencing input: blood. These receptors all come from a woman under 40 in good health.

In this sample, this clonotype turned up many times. This chain's CDR3 is CASTSIGGLNEQYF. The CDR3 DNA sequence: TGTGCCAGCACCTCCATTGGAGGATTAAACGAGCAGTACTTC. The chain is built from TRBV6-6 and TRBJ2-7, with D perhaps matching TRBD2 (5 bases). The CDR3 spans 14 residues. Germline lookup yields CDR1 MNHNY and CDR2 SVGAGI (reference sequence). V shed 7 bases and J shed 5 bases, with 18 bases lying between them.

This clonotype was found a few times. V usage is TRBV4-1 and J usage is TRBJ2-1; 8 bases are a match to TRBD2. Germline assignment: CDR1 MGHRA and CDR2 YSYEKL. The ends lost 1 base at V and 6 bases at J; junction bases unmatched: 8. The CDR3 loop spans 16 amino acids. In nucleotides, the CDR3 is TGCGCCAGCAGCCAAGTGGACGTAGCGGGACTCAATGAGCAGTTCTTC. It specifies CASSQVDVAGLNEQFF.

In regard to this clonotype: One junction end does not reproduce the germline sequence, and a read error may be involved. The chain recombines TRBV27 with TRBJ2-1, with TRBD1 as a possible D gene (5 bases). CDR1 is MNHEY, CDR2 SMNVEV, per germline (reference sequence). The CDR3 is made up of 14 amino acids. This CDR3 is CACSKTVPYNEQFF. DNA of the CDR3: TGTGCCTGCAGTAAGACAGTACCCTACAATGAGCAGTTCTTC.

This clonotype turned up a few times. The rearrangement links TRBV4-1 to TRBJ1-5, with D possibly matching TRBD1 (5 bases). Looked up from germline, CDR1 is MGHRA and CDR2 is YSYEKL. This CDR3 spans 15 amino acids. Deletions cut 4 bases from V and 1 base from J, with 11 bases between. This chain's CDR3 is CASSPQGGSNQPQHF. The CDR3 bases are TGCGCCAGCAGCCCCCAGGGCGGGAGCAATCAGCCCCAGCATTTT.

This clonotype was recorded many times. In DNA, the CDR3 is TGCAGTGCTGGTCCTACAGGGGGCCCTTCCTACGAGCAGTACTTC. Encoded protein: CSAGPTGGPSYEQYF. The chain employs TRBV20-1 and TRBJ2-7, with 9 positions matching TRBD1. Germline CDR1 reads DFQATT; CDR2 reads SNEGSKA (reference sequence). After removal of 5 bases from V and 1 base from J, the junction contained 9 bases not matched to a gene. CDR3 length equals 15 residues.